This is a list of T cell receptor beta chains from one sample in a study of blood T cell repertoires in COVID-19. Profiling relied on immunoSEQ multiplex PCR, and the TCRdb table lists in-frame clones only, not all of them. The sample records around 45,000 clones, approximately 86% being singletons. The specimen sequenced was peripheral blood. The receptors come from a man aged 55 to 70 with active or convalescent COVID-19. Each CDR3 is given with its conserved first and last residue.

CSVEDQRGETQYF,13,TRBV29-1,TRBJ2-5
CASSSRQGMNTEAFF,15,TRBV18,TRBJ1-1
CASSPQGYSLNQPQHF,16,TRBV19,TRBJ1-5
CATRMDKSSYNEQFF,15,TRBV15,TRBJ2-1
CASSEAGPTEAFF,13,TRBV25-1,TRBJ1-1
CASSYRTAGQPQHF,14,TRBV6-5,TRBJ1-5
CASSLRIGTGELFF,14,TRBV3-1/TRBV3-2,TRBJ2-2
CSVGTSGEWQYF,12,TRBV29-1,TRBJ2-7
CAIDPLGTLNRGTEAFF,17,TRBV28,TRBJ1-1
CASSQLARPDTQYF,14,TRBV9,TRBJ2-3
CASSPSSGYSNQPQHF,16,TRBV7-2,TRBJ1-5
CASSSGLAGGYQETQYF,17,TRBV6-2/TRBV6-3,TRBJ2-5
CATSDPGQGGETQYF,15,TRBV24-1,TRBJ2-5
CASTLAGGTSPLHF,14,TRBV19,TRBJ1-6
CASSPNRAYNQPQHF,15,TRBV19,TRBJ1-5
CASMTEDAEAFF,12,TRBV28,TRBJ1-1
CASSSGLAGIEEQYF,15,TRBV9,TRBJ2-7
CAISRRDSLGGGDTQYF,17,TRBV10-3,TRBJ2-3
CASSPRGQGDEKLFF,15,TRBV18,TRBJ1-4
CASSSSSGVDETQYF,15,TRBV9,TRBJ2-5
CASSDRSSYNEQFF,14,TRBV19,TRBJ2-1
CASSQDGFRGQSSYNSPLHF,20,TRBV4-1,TRBJ1-6
CASSPGTGDGYTEAFF,16,TRBV6-2/TRBV6-3,TRBJ1-1
CATSRDIQGSYNEQFF,16,TRBV15,TRBJ2-1
CASSARGEGAGLETQYF,17,TRBV4-2,TRBJ2-5
CASSLSRPSTDTQYF,15,TRBV7-3,TRBJ2-3
CASGPGSLSGGRDIQYF,17,TRBV5-1,TRBJ2-4
CASSPARQGFGKLFF,15,TRBV28,TRBJ1-4
CASSLGSSGGKTQYF,15,TRBV11-2,TRBJ2-5